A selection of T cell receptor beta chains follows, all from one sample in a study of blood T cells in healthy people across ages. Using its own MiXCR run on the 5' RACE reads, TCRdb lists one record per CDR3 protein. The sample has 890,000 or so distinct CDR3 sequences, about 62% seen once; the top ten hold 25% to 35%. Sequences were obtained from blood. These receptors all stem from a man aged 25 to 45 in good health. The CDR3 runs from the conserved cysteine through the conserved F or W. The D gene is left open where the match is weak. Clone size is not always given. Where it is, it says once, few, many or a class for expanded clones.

DNA: TGTGCCAGCAGCGAGACAGGGGCTATCACACGTCACACTGAAGCTTTCTTT
CDR3: CASSETGAITRHTEAFF
J: TRBJ1-1
D: TRBD1
size: .
V: TRBV11-2

DNA: TGTGCCAGCAGGGCCACAGGGTCCTTCACTGAAGCTTTCTTT
CDR3: CASRATGSFTEAFF
J: TRBJ1-1
D: .
size: few
V: TRBV2

DNA: TGTGCCAGCAGTTACTCGTACGTAGTAGCCTCAGCCAAAAACATTCGGTACTTC
CDR3: CASSYSYVVASAKNIRYF
J: TRBJ2-4
D: .
size: .
V: TRBV6-2/TRBV6-3

DNA: TGTGCCAGCAGCAGTCTAGCAACCCTCAATGAGCAGTTCTTC
CDR3: CASSSLATLNEQFF
J: TRBJ2-1
D: .
size: .
V: TRBV7-9

DNA: TGTGCCATCAGTGACCAGGGGTTTCGAGGGGAGACCCAGTACTTC
CDR3: CAISDQGFRGETQYF
J: TRBJ2-5
D: .
size: .
V: TRBV10-3

DNA: TGTGCCAGCAGTCCCGTGCGGACGGGCGCAGATACGCAGTATTTT
CDR3: CASSPVRTGADTQYF
J: TRBJ2-3
D: .
size: once
V: TRBV2

DNA: TGTGCCAGCAGTTACTCGGATTCGGGGGGCCAGGGGGAGACCCAGTACTTC
CDR3: CASSYSDSGGQGETQYF
J: TRBJ2-5
D: .
size: few
V: TRBV6-5

DNA: TGCGCCAGCAGCCAAGATCGCAGGGAAGGTCCCCGGGGCTATGGCTACACCTTC
CDR3: CASSQDRREGPRGYGYTF
J: TRBJ1-2
D: .
size: .
V: TRBV4-1

DNA: TGTGCCAGCAGTCCCCTAGCGGGGGAGCTCACAGATACGCAGTATTTT
CDR3: CASSPLAGELTDTQYF
J: TRBJ2-3
D: TRBD2
size: few
V: TRBV6-2/TRBV6-3

DNA: TGTGCCATCAGTGGAACCGGGACAGGGGGTTACGAGCAGTACTTC
CDR3: CAISGTGTGGYEQYF
J: TRBJ2-7
D: TRBD1
size: .
V: TRBV10-3

DNA: TGTGCCAGCAGCCCTCTGACTAGCGGTACCGGCGAGCAGTACTTC
CDR3: CASSPLTSGTGEQYF
J: TRBJ2-7
D: TRBD2
size: .
V: TRBV9

DNA: TGTGCCAGCAGTAGAAGCGGGAACAACTACGAGCAGTACTTC
CDR3: CASSRSGNNYEQYF
J: TRBJ2-7
D: TRBD2
size: few
V: TRBV6-2/TRBV6-3

DNA: TGCAGCGTTCGAACCACGGGCGCGTACGAGCAGTACTTC
CDR3: CSVRTTGAYEQYF
J: TRBJ2-7
D: .
size: .
V: TRBV29-1

DNA: TGCGCCAGCAGCTTGGCTACAGGGTCCCACGAGCAGTACTTC
CDR3: CASSLATGSHEQYF
J: TRBJ2-7
D: .
size: .
V: TRBV5-1

DNA: TGTGCCAGCAGCGCGACGGAGAGGGGTCTTGGGGAAAAACTGTTTTTT
CDR3: CASSATERGLGEKLFF
J: TRBJ1-4
D: .
size: .
V: TRBV7-9

DNA: TGTGCCAGCAGCGGGGGAGGACAGGGGAAGCAGTACTTC
CDR3: CASSGGGQGKQYF
J: TRBJ2-7
D: TRBD1
size: .
V: TRBV14

DNA: TGTGCCAGCAGCTTGTTCGGACCACCTTATACGCAGTATTTT
CDR3: CASSLFGPPYTQYF
J: TRBJ2-3
D: .
size: many
V: TRBV7-2

DNA: TGTGCCAGCAGCGCCGGACTAGCGGTTGGCACAGATACGCAGTATTTT
CDR3: CASSAGLAVGTDTQYF
J: TRBJ2-3
D: TRBD2
size: .
V: TRBV7-2

DNA: TGTGCCTGGAGACCGGTCGTTTCCAATGAGCAGTTCTTC
CDR3: CAWRPVVSNEQFF
J: TRBJ2-1
D: .
size: .
V: TRBV30

DNA: TGTGCCAGCAGCCGGCAAGGAGGATCGAACACCGGGGAGCTGTTTTTT
CDR3: CASSRQGGSNTGELFF
J: TRBJ2-2
D: .
size: few
V: TRBV7-3

DNA: TGCAGTGCTAGAAGTACGGGTCGGACAGTCAGCTACACAGATACGCAGTATTTT
CDR3: CSARSTGRTVSYTDTQYF
J: TRBJ2-3
D: .
size: .
V: TRBV20-1

DNA: TGTGCCAGCAGCCCCATAACGGGCGGCACCGGGGAGCTGTTTTTT
CDR3: CASSPITGGTGELFF
J: TRBJ2-2
D: .
size: .
V: TRBV27

DNA: TGCAGTGCTAGAGGGGACAGGGGGGCCTACGAGCAGTACTTC
CDR3: CSARGDRGAYEQYF
J: TRBJ2-7
D: TRBD1
size: once
V: TRBV20-1

DNA: TGTGCCATCAGGACCGACAGGGGGACGACGCGGAACCACGAGCAGTACTTC
CDR3: CAIRTDRGTTRNHEQYF
J: TRBJ2-7
D: TRBD1
size: .
V: TRBV10-3

DNA: TGTGCCACCAGCGCGACAGGAATGAATCAGCCCCAGCATTTT
CDR3: CATSATGMNQPQHF
J: TRBJ1-5
D: .
size: many
V: TRBV15

DNA: TGTGCCAGCAGCCTCCCGCCCACTGGGGATGAAAAACTGTTTTTT
CDR3: CASSLPPTGDEKLFF
J: TRBJ1-4
D: .
size: few
V: TRBV7-2

DNA: TGTGCCACCAGCGTCCCAATCGGCGGGGGGGCCCACAATGAGCAGTTCTTC
CDR3: CATSVPIGGGAHNEQFF
J: TRBJ2-1
D: TRBD2
size: .
V: TRBV15

DNA: TGTGCCAGCTCACCGTCCGACAGGGGGCGAGGCTACACCTTC
CDR3: CASSPSDRGRGYTF
J: TRBJ1-2
D: TRBD1
size: .
V: TRBV18

DNA: TGTGCCAGCACCTTGGGGAACACTGAGCAGTTCTTC
CDR3: CASTLGNTEQFF
J: TRBJ2-1
D: .
size: .
V: TRBV7-9

DNA: TGTGCCAGCAGCATTCGTCCAACAGATACGCAGTATTTT
CDR3: CASSIRPTDTQYF
J: TRBJ2-3
D: .
size: .
V: TRBV4-2

DNA: TGCGCCAGCAGCCAAGACGCCCTTATGCACGATGAGCAGTTCTTC
CDR3: CASSQDALMHDEQFF
J: TRBJ2-1
D: .
size: many
V: TRBV5-1

DNA: TGTGCCAGCAGCTTAGTCACGACCTACGAGCAGTACTTC
CDR3: CASSLVTTYEQYF
J: TRBJ2-7
D: .
size: .
V: TRBV7-9

DNA: TGTGCCAGCAGCTTAGGGCTAGCGGGGGGATACGTGGAGACCCAGTACTTC
CDR3: CASSLGLAGGYVETQYF
J: TRBJ2-5
D: TRBD2
size: .
V: TRBV7-2